Described below is a single T cell receptor (beta chain) sequence and its context. Its target is not known. This entry belongs to a study of graft-versus-host responses after intestinal transplantation. Study as a whole: All recipients were transplanted with multivisceral, liver-intestinal, or isolated intestinal grafts. General study results and limits: Graft-donor T cell macrochimerism coincided with high graft-versus-host to host-versus-graft clonal ratios in allografts.

The germline V and J ends were trimmed by 2 bases and 4 bases, with 12 bases remaining between them. Germline values: CDR1 LGHNA, CDR2 YSLEER. The CDR3 consists of 16 residues. The method was immunoSEQ multiplex PCR; TCRdb's version includes in-frame clones alone and lacks a portion of them. Here the sample spans about 89,000 clones, roughly 91% being singletons. This chain uses TRBV4-3 with TRBJ1-6, with D unclear. Sequenced material: unstimulated CD8+ T cells sorted from spleen or lymph node cells, taken before intestinal transplant. The origin of this receptor is a human donor who received an intestinal transplant. CDR3 protein: CASSQSREGYNSPLHF. DNA of the CDR3: TGCGCCAGCAGCCAATCGAGGGAGGGATATAATTCACCCCTCCACTTT.